This T cell receptor (beta chain) was captured in a study of identical twins (dated by TCRdb to the mid-2010s). Study-wide context: TCR alpha and beta repertoires from monozygotic twins, unrelated adults of various ages and cord blood were deep-sequenced to test whether fetal clonotypes persist. To rule out contamination, the twin experiments were replicated at different times with different library preparation protocols.

Paper-wide results and their limitations: Invariant T cells such as MAIT and iNKT could partly confound zero-insertion analyses, although diverse VJ usage argued against such confounding for most clonotypes. Compared with coincidental sharing between unrelated individuals, an excess of low generation-probability sequences was observed among out-of-frame TCR alpha sequences shared between twins. In monozygotic twins, out-of-frame TCR alpha sharing was systematically underestimated by recombination models, although the models agreed with sharing between unrelated individuals. Because the same donors could not be followed over many years, conclusions were based on cross-sectional statistical analysis. A weaker excess of twin sharing was found in beta out-of-frame sequences because the signal-to-noise ratio was lowered by fewer shared sequences. Abundant cord blood beta clonotypes carried fewer insertions; young adult naive repertoires showed a weaker similar trend, while memory repertoires showed none.

V ends up 7 bases short and J 6 bases short, with an unmatched junction base count of 9. The CDR3 measures 14 amino acids from cysteine to phenylalanine. Only the CDR3 DNA is retained, 42 bases long and in frame from the first base. Per the germline V gene, MGHDK is the CDR1 and SYGVNS is the CDR2. Every donor was a healthy Caucasian. The twin cohort comprised three pairs of female monozygotic twins, all aged roughly 18 to 30 years. RNA for TCR libraries was isolated from peripheral blood mononuclear cells. Library generation was performed with 5' RACE. Sequenced on an Illumina HiSeq 2000. Template switching added a universal primer binding site, and the final cDNA carried a unique molecular identifier that allowed TCR cDNA molecules to be counted accurately. Specific primers in the conserved constant-segment region were used to synthesize first-strand cDNA for the TCR alpha and beta chains. To control for contamination, every cDNA library was double barcoded, receiving both a SMART-Mk sample barcode and Illumina barcodes. TruSeq adapter sequences and Illumina sample barcodes were added in two successive PCR steps. TCR alpha and beta cDNA libraries were sequenced on the Illumina HiSeq platform with custom primers. Turning to the authors' computational methods: MiGEC processed the raw reads to extract unique molecular identifiers, while MiXCR was used to determine the CDR3 positions. Recombination models were inferred per individual with the repgenHMM and IGoR tools using an EM algorithm. Shared clonotype analysis was performed with the tcR package in R, normalizing sharing by the product of cloneset sizes. Out-of-frame nonproductive sequences were analyzed to study raw recombination free of thymic and clonal selection effects. The public reads were reprocessed in TCRdb via fastp at Q25 and MiXCR, keeping in-frame beta chains. A single entry per CDR3 protein holds the most common genes and DNA from its merged rows. The V and J calls here are based on TCRdb, not the publication. A total of fewer than 900,000 distinct CDR3 sequences appear in this sample, about 20% of them only once. In total, the top ten clones hold 4% to 4.5% of the sample.

Turning to this clonotype: Its antigen target is currently unknown. The input lacks base qualities; no much larger clone sits a single base away.

The sample also formed part of further work on T cells expressing NK-cell markers. Reported in the second study: In sorted CD3+CD56+NKG2C+, CD3+CD56+NKG2C- and CD3+CD56-NKG2C+ T-cell subsets from several donors, TCR beta-chain repertoires were profiled. Among the eight sequenced donors, only one was HCMV-seronegative, while the other seven were HCMV-seropositive. To restrict sorting to alphabetaTCR-expressing T cells, an anti-gammadeltaTCR antibody was added in several experiments. In six donors, the dominant CD3+CD56+NKG2C+ clonotypes were among the top 10 CD8+ clonotypes and accounted for 1.0-7.0% of CD8+ T cells. Those dominant clonotypes were again the most abundant among CD3+CD56-NKG2C+ cells in several donors, at about 28.3-60.1%. Whether the expanded NKG2C-expressing T cell clones were specific for HCMV antigens was left unclear. Randomly selected healthy volunteers, three men and five women, were used as the eight sequenced donors. A commercial ELISA kit detecting HCMV-specific IgG in serum was used to determine HCMV serostatus. For over five donors, unsorted PBMC were also used to sequence bulk peripheral blood T-cell repertoires. MIGEC was used to demultiplex reads and group the reads by UMI, and MiTCR was used to assemble and quantify clonotypes. To exclude erroneous sequences, only TCR cDNA sequences supported by at least two reads were retained. The tcR package was used for downstream repertoire analysis, and clonotypes were matched between fractions using CDR3 nucleotide sequence together with V segment. VDJmatch was used to annotate antigen specificity against VDJdb, with one amino acid substitution allowed in CDR3.

This receptor was obtained from a woman in her late teens or twenties in good health. Recombination joined TRBV25-1 with TRBJ2-1; the central 7 bases match TRBD1. The sample comprised PBMCs. The DNA sequence is given as TGTGCCAGCACGGTAGGGGGCGATGTCAATGAGCAGTTCTTC. Translated, this is CASTVGGDVNEQFF.